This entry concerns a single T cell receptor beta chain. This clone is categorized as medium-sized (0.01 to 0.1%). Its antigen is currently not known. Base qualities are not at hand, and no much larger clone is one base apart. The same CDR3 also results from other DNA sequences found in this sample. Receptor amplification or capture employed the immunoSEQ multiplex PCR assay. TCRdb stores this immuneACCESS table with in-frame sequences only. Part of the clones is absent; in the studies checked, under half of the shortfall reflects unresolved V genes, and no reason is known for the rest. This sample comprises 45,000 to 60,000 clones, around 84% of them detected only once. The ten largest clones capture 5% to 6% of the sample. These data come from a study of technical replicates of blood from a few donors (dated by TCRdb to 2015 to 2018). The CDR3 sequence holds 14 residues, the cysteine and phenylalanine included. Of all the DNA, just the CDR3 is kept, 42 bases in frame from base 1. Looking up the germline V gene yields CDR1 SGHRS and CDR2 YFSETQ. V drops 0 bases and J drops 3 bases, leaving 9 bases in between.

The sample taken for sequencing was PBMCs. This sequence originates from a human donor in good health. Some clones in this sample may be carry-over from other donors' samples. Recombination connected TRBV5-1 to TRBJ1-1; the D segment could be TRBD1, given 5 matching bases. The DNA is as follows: TGCGCCAGCAGCTTGGCGGGGGGGTACACTGAAGCTTTCTTT. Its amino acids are CASSLAGGYTEAFF.